This T cell receptor (beta chain) was found in a study of blood T cell repertoires in COVID-19 (dated by TCRdb to between 2020 and 2021). As for the study more broadly: Collaborator samples came from the United States, Italy and Spain and covered acute and convalescent phases of COVID-19. The prospective study material was composed of cDNA or gDNA derived from T cells, B-cell-depleted T cells, or PBMCs. The dataset comprised deeply sampled blood TCRbeta repertoires from subjects exposed to, actively infected with, or recovered from COVID-19. A freely available public database, intended as a resource for researchers studying the immune response to SARS-CoV-2, is where the repertoires were released. The samples were drawn from two sources: the first 160 participants of the ongoing ImmuneRACE study, and over 950 subjects contributed by 6 global collaborators. Sample metadata almost always included a de-identified subject ID, COVID-19 status, age in years and sex. Where HLA class I and class II types were available, the types were taken from metadata supplied by the sample provider, not from assay-based typing. Study-wide findings and limitations: Clinical and demographic metadata were provided uncurated, with the amount varying by source and participant.

The immunoSEQ Assay, a bias-controlled multiplex PCR, was used to amplify TCRbeta CDR3 regions from genomic DNA. The source study handled its data this way. Nucleated cell counts per sample were estimated from amplification of reference gene primers within the assay. Sequence reads were collapsed and filtered to measure the absolute abundance of every unique TCRbeta CDR3 rearrangement. For each sample, productive Simpson clonality was calculated as the square root of Simpson's diversity index across productive rearrangements. TCRdb took this table from immuneACCESS and kept in-frame rearrangements with V and J called. Such tables lack part of the clones; where checked against another copy, unresolved V genes explain under half of the gap, and the rest is unexplained. D and trimming were read from the DNA, whereas the V and J calls and clone size are those reported in that table. In all, the sample holds 250,000 to 350,000 clones, and more than 70% of those were seen once. Roughly 5% of the sample belongs to the ten largest clones.

Of note for this clone: The clone's antigen remains unknown. Its ends do not fully match the called genes, so a read error is possible.

Participants in the prospective study were aged roughly 18 to 100 years, lived in 24 United States geographic areas, and enrolled through a virtual design. In the prospective study, participants were assigned to cohorts based on the clinical history participants reported in a screening survey and a study questionnaire. For ImmuneRACE Cohort 3, a participant was defined as recovered based on two consecutive negative NP/OP PCR tests, clearance by a healthcare professional, or resolution of symptoms. Each participant in the prospective study had whole blood, serum and a nasopharyngeal or oropharyngeal swab collected by mobile phlebotomists. Additional blood draws and questionnaires over an approximately 2-month period could optionally be provided by prospective study participants. Before DNA extraction, prospective study blood samples were shipped either frozen or at room temperature. In the germline V gene (reference sequence), CDR1 corresponds to SSHAT and CDR2 to FNYEAQ. The CDR3, from cysteine to phenylalanine, totals 14 residues. The retained sequence is limited to the CDR3, 42 bases, with the frame set at the first base.

The receptor's source is a woman aged 25-40 years who had recovered from COVID-19. The sequence is built from TRBV7-7 and TRBJ2-7, with 8 bases in between that match TRBD1. Specimen: PBMCs or T cells enriched from blood (not recorded which). The CDR3 loop reads CASSPGTGAYEQYF. The DNA sequence is TGTGCTAGCAGCCCCGGGACAGGAGCCTACGAGCAGTACTTC.